This TCR beta chain was recovered during a study of CD8+CD57+ T cells in acquired aplastic anemia. Study at large: The average for DNA from sorted CD4+ and CD8+ cells was 3.2 ug. Study observations and caveats: A set of roughly 27 CD8+ CDR3 sequences was shared between patients and controls, and these sequences appeared highly expressed in patients.

This clonotype occurred many times. Its specificity is not known. This CDR3 spans 14 amino acids. CDR1 and CDR2 from the germline V gene are LNHNV and YYDKDF (reference sequence). V was shortened by 5 bases and J by 4 bases, with 11 bases between the two germline ends. TCR beta VDJ combinations and CDR3 sequences were profiled from genomic DNA. TCRdb processed the reads anew with MiXCR; each CDR3 protein has one entry. The sample carries 150,000 to 170,000 distinct CDR3 sequences, less than 60% recorded once. Individuals selected for sequencing had exhibited CD8+CD57+ cell expansion on flow cytometry. Patients, without exception, had severe acquired aplastic anemia.

The rearrangement uses TRBV15 and TRBJ1-4; no firm D call. The source of this sequence is a human donor with aplastic anemia. The sequenced material came from sorted CD4+, CD8+, or CD8+CD57+ T cells (not recorded which) from PBMCs. CDR3 protein: CATSARTDNEKLFF. CDR3 bases: TGTGCCACCAGCGCGCGGACGGATAATGAAAAACTGTTTTTT.